A selection of T cell receptor beta chains follows, all from one sample in a study of blood T cell repertoires in COVID-19. TCRdb's table, derived via immunoSEQ multiplex PCR, lists solely in-frame clones and lacks some. Among some 200,000 clones listed, 70% to 90% were seen once. Material: peripheral blood. The receptors were sampled from a man between 40 and 49 years old with active or convalescent COVID-19. Each CDR3 is given with its conserved first and last residue. A D gene is named only where the DNA matches it firmly. Clone size is not always given. Where it is, it says once, few, many or a class for expanded clones.

CDR3 | DNA | J | D | size | V
CASSPGGWNQPQHF | TGTGCCAGCTCACCAGGAGGTTGGAATCAGCCCCAGCATTTT | TRBJ1-5 | . | once | TRBV18
CASSYEQGSSNQPQHF | TGTGCCAGCAGTTATGAGCAGGGCAGTAGCAATCAGCCCCAGCATTTT | TRBJ1-5 | . | . | TRBV6-2/TRBV6-3
CASSLRGNGSPLHF | TGCGCCAGCAGCTTGAGAGGTAACGGTTCACCCCTCCACTTT | TRBJ1-6 | . | . | TRBV5-1
CASSVGGKTYGYTF | TGTGCCAGCAGCGTCGGGGGGAAGACCTATGGCTACACCTTC | TRBJ1-2 | . | . | TRBV9
CASGQSRAEAFF | TGTGCCAGCGGACAGTCGAGGGCTGAAGCTTTCTTT | TRBJ1-1 | . | . | TRBV3-1/TRBV3-2
CASSYGQGNSPLHF | TGTGCCAGCAGTTACGGTCAGGGAAATTCACCCCTCCACTTT | TRBJ1-6 | . | . | TRBV6-5
CASSLGGPHDTQYF | TGTGCCAGCAGCTTGGGAGGGCCACATGATACGCAGTATTTT | TRBJ2-3 | . | once | TRBV5-5
CASKIQGYSNQPQHF | TGTGCCAGCAAAATACAGGGGTATAGCAATCAGCCCCAGCATTTT | TRBJ1-5 | TRBD1 | once | TRBV27
CASRSGGAGETQYF | TGTGCCAGCAGGAGCGGGGGGGCCGGGGAGACCCAGTACTTC | TRBJ2-5 | TRBD2 | . | TRBV11-2
CATSRDQAGSNQPQHF | TGTGCCACCAGCAGAGATCAGGCAGGGAGCAATCAGCCCCAGCATTTT | TRBJ1-5 | . | . | TRBV15
CASRESGTQETQYF | TGTGCCAGCAGGGAATCCGGGACTCAAGAGACCCAGTACTTC | TRBJ2-5 | . | . | TRBV2
CASSLGTGHGYTF | TGTGCCAGCAGCTTAGGGACAGGGCATGGCTACACCTTC | TRBJ1-2 | TRBD1 | . | TRBV11-2
CSVERAFF | TGCAGCGTTGAGAGGGCTTTCTTT | TRBJ1-1 | . | . | TRBV29-1
CASSFDSLYF | TGTGCCAGCAGCTTTGACTCTCTATATTTT | TRBJ1-3 | . | few | TRBV7-9
CASSSTAPDDTQYF | TGTGCCAGCAGCTCGACAGCGCCGGACGATACGCAGTATTTT | TRBJ2-3 | . | . | TRBV7-2
CASSQGDRSTDTQYF | TGCGCCAGCAGCCAAGGGGACAGAAGCACAGATACGCAGTATTTT | TRBJ2-3 | TRBD1 | . | TRBV4-1
CASETLTGELFF | TGTGCCAGCGAAACTTTAACCGGGGAGCTGTTTTTT | TRBJ2-2 | . | . | TRBV6-5
CASSGTGFEKLFF | TGTGCCAGCAGCGGGACAGGTTTTGAAAAACTGTTTTTT | TRBJ1-4 | TRBD1 | . | TRBV25-1
CASSVGLAGASIPYNEQFF | TGTGCCAGCAGCGTCGGACTAGCGGGGGCCTCTATCCCCTACAATGAGCAGTTCTTC | TRBJ2-1 | TRBD2 | . | TRBV27
CAWLTAPTNYGYTF | TGTGCCTGGCTGACAGCCCCAACTAACTATGGCTACACCTTC | TRBJ1-2 | . | . | TRBV30
CASSEGDYESSTDTQYF | TGCGCCAGCAGTGAAGGGGACTACGAGTCTAGCACAGATACGCAGTATTTT | TRBJ2-3 | TRBD2 | . | TRBV10-1
CASSERAGTGGTDTQYF | TGTGCCAGCAGTGAAAGGGCTGGGACAGGGGGCACAGATACGCAGTATTTT | TRBJ2-3 | TRBD1 | once | TRBV25-1
CASSPPGTSVPLQYF | TGTGCCAGCAGCCCCCCAGGGACTAGCGTTCCCCTCCAGTACTTC | TRBJ2-5 | TRBD2 | . | TRBV3-1/TRBV3-2
CASRGGSTDTQYF | TGTGCCAGCAGGGGGGGGTCGACAGATACGCAGTATTTT | TRBJ2-3 | TRBD2 | . | TRBV6-5
CASSQDLWDRKTEAFF | TGTGCCAGCAGCCAAGATCTATGGGACAGAAAGACTGAAGCTTTCTTT | TRBJ1-1 | TRBD1 | few | TRBV4-2
CASSRTGKSTGNTIYF | TGTGCCAGTAGTAGGACAGGGAAAAGTACTGGAAACACCATATATTTT | TRBJ1-3 | TRBD1 | . | TRBV19
CASSRGDSRLQYF | TGTGCCAGCAGTCGAGGGGACTCTCGGCTTCAGTACTTC | TRBJ2-4 | . | . | TRBV9
CASSLAPLETQYF | TGTGCCAGCAGCTTGGCCCCCTTAGAGACCCAGTACTTC | TRBJ2-5 | . | . | TRBV7-2
CASSLGQGIANYGYTF | TGTGCCAGTAGTCTGGGACAGGGGATCGCCAACTATGGCTACACCTTC | TRBJ1-2 | TRBD1 | . | TRBV19
CASTRGINQPQHF | TGTGCCAGCACCCGGGGGATCAATCAGCCCCAGCATTTT | TRBJ1-5 | . | . | TRBV12-3/TRBV12-4
CASKRDLGRGLNQPQHF | TGTGCCAGCAAGAGGGATCTGGGCAGGGGCCTGAATCAGCCCCAGCATTTT | TRBJ1-5 | . | . | TRBV2
CASSVPNEETQYF | TGTGCCAGCAGCGTCCCTAACGAAGAGACCCAGTACTTC | TRBJ2-5 | . | . | TRBV9
CASSLTGDHGYTF | TGTGCCAGCAGTTTAACAGGGGACCATGGCTACACCTTC | TRBJ1-2 | TRBD1 | . | TRBV28
CASRSGGAQYF | TGTGCCAGCAGATCCGGAGGGGCCCAGTACTTC | TRBJ2-5 | . | . | TRBV11-3
CASSLEREEETQYF | TGTGCCAGCAGCTTAGAACGGGAAGAAGAGACCCAGTACTTC | TRBJ2-5 | . | . | TRBV11-2